This T cell receptor beta chain was observed in a study of pediatric ulcerative colitis. Study-level points and caveats: Substantially fewer templates came from two patients' blood samples. Blood-rectal clonal overlap within each person was significantly higher in ulcerative colitis patients than controls.

The rectum was sampled with one to two pinch biopsies at colonoscopy. To note about this clone: What it binds is not known.

CDR3 length equals 14 residues. Germline values: CDR1 SGHTS, CDR2 YDEGEE. Trimming took off 5 bases at V and 6 bases at J, with 15 bases between the two ends. The survey-level immunoSEQ assay was used. Method: immunoSEQ multiplex PCR; TCRdb's copy keeps in-frame clones and lacks some. The repertoire holds 30,000 to 35,000 clones, about 81% seen once, with 1.1% in the top ten. The source of this sequence is a boy between 5 and 17 years old with mild ulcerative colitis. This chain links TRBV5-8 with TRBJ2-1; no clear D gene. Sequenced: gut tissue. Written as DNA, the CDR3 is TGTGCCAGCAGTCGTTTGGGCATTAGCAATGAGCAGTTCTTC. Its protein is CASSRLGISNEQFF.